The 19 T cell receptor beta chains listed next were all sequenced from one sample in a study of blood T cell repertoires in COVID-19. Clones were sequenced by immunoSEQ multiplex PCR, and TCRdb holds only the in-frame ones, with some missing. The profile shows 200,000 to 250,000 clones, roughly 84% of them singletons. Sequenced material: peripheral blood. Receptor source: a man aged 40-49 years with active or convalescent COVID-19.

The chain employs TRBV19 and TRBJ1-3; no clear D gene. Germline values: CDR1 LNHDA, CDR2 SQIVND (reference sequence). Trimming left V 5 bases short and J 0 bases short, with 8 bases between. The CDR3 sequence is 14 residues long. The CDR3 DNA is TGTGCCAGTAGTGAGATGGTCTCTGGAAACACCATATATTTT. Translated: CASSEMVSGNTIYF.

The chain joins TRBV5-1 to TRBJ2-7; 14 bases agree with TRBD2. The V and J ends lost 3 bases and 2 bases, in that order; junction bases with no gene match: 10. Germline V CDR1 and CDR2: SGHRS, YFSETQ. The CDR3 is 18 residues long. CDR3 loop: CASSSPGTSGGRTYEQYF. The CDR3 bases are TGCGCCAGCAGCTCCCCTGGGACTAGCGGGGGCCGAACCTACGAGCAGTACTTC.

This sequence joins TRBV9 and TRBJ2-1, with a possible D match to TRBD1 (5 bases). The germline V gene encodes CDR1 SGDLS and CDR2 YYNGEE. The V end lost 0 bases, the J end lost 0 bases, and 7 bases lay between the germline ends. This CDR3 is built from 15 residues. CDR3 loop: CASSVGQSSYNEQFF. The CDR3 DNA is TGTGCCAGCAGCGTAGGACAGAGCTCCTACAATGAGCAGTTCTTC.

This chain links TRBV2 with TRBJ1-1; TRBD1 matches 10 bases. The germline CDR1 and CDR2 sequences are SNHLY and FYNNEI. The V segment lost 4 bases and the J segment 1 base; nucleotides outside the gene matches: 15. This CDR3 is 19 amino acids long. CDR3 amino acids: CASSVWAADRGNTNTEAFF. CDR3 bases: TGTGCCAGCAGTGTTTGGGCCGCGGACAGGGGGAACACGAACACTGAAGCTTTCTTT.

The chain has TRBV5-1 and TRBJ1-1, with 9 positions matching TRBD1. Germline CDR1 reads SGHRS; CDR2 reads YFSETQ. The CDR3 totals 15 residues. The trim removed 3 bases at V and 7 bases at J, leaving 10 bases unmatched. CDR3 DNA sequence: TGCGCCAGCAGCTGGTCCGGGACAGGGAGTGATGAAGCTTTCTTT. It specifies CASSWSGTGSDEAFF.

The chain carries TRBV6-6 and TRBJ1-1; D gene unclear. V dropped 4 bases and J dropped 4 bases, with 10 bases sitting between them. This CDR3 is built from 13 residues. In germline, CDR1 is MNHNY, CDR2 SVGAGI (reference sequence). CDR3 loop: CASSFLSGTEAFF. The CDR3 region has the DNA TGTGCCAGCAGTTTTCTTAGCGGCACTGAAGCTTTCTTT.

The rearrangement links TRBV28 to TRBJ2-3, with 8 bases matching TRBD1. CDR1 is MDHEN and CDR2 is SYDVKM in the germline V gene. This CDR3 region has 18 residues. J lost 0 bases, V lost 5 bases, and 13 bases had no gene match. CDR3 nucleotides: TGTGCCAGCAGTCCAGCAGGGGGCGGATCCGGGAGCACAGATACGCAGTATTTT. It is translated as CASSPAGGGSGSTDTQYF.

The rearrangement uses TRBV15 and TRBJ1-5, with D possibly being TRBD1 (6 bases). V was pared by 5 bases and J by 4 bases, with 12 bases between. The CDR3 consists of 14 residues. Germline values: CDR1 LNHNV, CDR2 YYDKDF (reference sequence). CDR3 coding DNA: TGTGCCACCAGCGGACTTACAGGGAATCAGCCCCAGCATTTT. This translates into CATSGLTGNQPQHF.

This clone was detected only a few times. The chain carries TRBV5-1 and TRBJ2-2, with TRBD1 matching over 9 bases. Germline values: CDR1 SGHRS, CDR2 YFSETQ. J was trimmed by 5 bases and V by 7 bases; bases with no gene match: 6. The length of the CDR3 is 14 residues. CDR3 coding DNA: TGCGCCAGCGACCCTGGGACAGGGACCGGGGAGCTGTTTTTT. Amino acids: CASDPGTGTGELFF.

This clone was recorded a few times. V and J are TRBV28 and TRBJ1-6; weak D call: TRBD1 (5 bases). Trimming took 5 bases from V and 4 from J, leaving 15 bases between them. Per the germline V gene, CDR1 is MDHEN and CDR2 is SYDVKM. This CDR3 spans 16 amino acids. For the CDR3, the DNA is TGTGCCAGCAGTGCGACCGGGACTGTGTATAATTCACCCCTCCACTTT. This codes for CASSATGTVYNSPLHF. Based on the CDR3 plus reference TRBV28 and TRBJ1-6, the full variable domain is DVKVTQSSRYLVKRTGEKVFLECVQDMDHENMFWYRQDPGLGLRLIYFSYDVKMKEKGDIPEGYSVSREKKERFSLILESASTNQTSMYLCASSATGTVYNSPLHFGNGTRLTVT.

This clone was picked up one time. V usage is TRBV19 and J usage is TRBJ2-7; 7 nucleotides agree with TRBD1. V shed 5 bases and J 6 bases; nucleotides not matched to a gene: 7. CDR1 is LNHDA and CDR2 is SQIVND in the germline V gene (reference sequence). The CDR3 spans 13 residues. CDR3 DNA: TGTGCCAGTAGTCCCTGGACAGGTTCCGAGCAGTACTTC. Protein sequence: CASSPWTGSEQYF.

V gene TRBV2 combines with J gene TRBJ1-1; 8 bases are shared with TRBD1. V shed 4 bases and J 4 bases; nucleotides not matched to a gene: 5. Germline loops: CDR1 SNHLY, CDR2 FYNNEI. The CDR3 covers 14 residues. CDR3 protein: CASSVDRVFTEAFF. The CDR3 DNA sequence: TGTGCCAGCAGTGTGGACAGGGTCTTCACTGAAGCTTTCTTT.

V is TRBV19 and J is TRBJ1-1; D not certain. This CDR3 spans 14 amino acids. The V gene lost 3 bases and the J gene lost 1 base, with 9 bases spanning the gap. CDR1 and CDR2 from the germline V gene are LNHDA and SQIVND (reference sequence). The CDR3 DNA reads TGTGCCAGTAGTATGGGAGTGTGGAACACTGAAGCTTTCTTT. Translated: CASSMGVWNTEAFF.

This chain connects TRBV11-2 to TRBJ1-2; 7 bases agree with TRBD1. The CDR3 consists of 13 residues. The J segment lost 8 bases and the V segment lost 5 bases, leaving 8 bases of the junction unmatched. CDR1 is SGHAT and CDR2 is FQNNGV in the germline V gene. For the CDR3, the DNA is TGTGCCAGCAGCCCCCAACAGGGGTCCGGCTACACCTTC. Translation gives CASSPQQGSGYTF.

This clone has only a few counts. CDR3 DNA: TGTGCCACCAGCCCCCCGACAGATACGCAGTATTTT. Encoded protein: CATSPPTDTQYF. The chain joins TRBV15 to TRBJ2-3; D gene ambiguous. There are 12 residues in the CDR3. The germline V gene has CDR1 LNHNV and CDR2 YYDKDF (reference sequence). Deletions cut 5 bases from V and 3 bases from J, with 6 bases between.

This chain joins TRBV27 and TRBJ1-5; D might be TRBD1 (5 bases). V lost 1 base and J 3 bases, leaving 13 bases between the germline ends. This CDR3 region has 16 residues. Germline values: CDR1 MNHEY, CDR2 SMNVEV (reference sequence). CDR3 sequence reads: CASSLLAGIPNQPQHF. Here the CDR3 DNA reads TGTGCCAGCAGTTTATTAGCAGGGATCCCCAATCAGCCCCAGCATTTT.

This chain joins TRBV10-3 and TRBJ1-1, with TRBD1 identical over 9 bases. Germline CDR1 and CDR2: ENHRY and SYGVKD. The CDR3 is 15 residues long. The trim removed 6 bases at V and 4 bases at J, leaving 9 bases unmatched. The chain's CDR3 is CAISGTGKSGTEAFF. In DNA form, the CDR3 reads TGTGCCATCAGCGGGACAGGGAAATCAGGCACTGAAGCTTTCTTT.

A note on this clone: The junction departs from the called germline gene at one end, perhaps through a read error. The chain employs TRBV30 and TRBJ2-3, with 9 bases fitting TRBD2. Germline V gene lookup returns CDR1 GTSNPN and CDR2 SVGIG (reference sequence). The CDR3 contains 13 residues. This CDR3 reads CAWSGGPTDTQYF. The CDR3 region has the DNA TGTGCATGGAGCGGGGGGCCCACAGATACGCAGTATTTT.

This chain connects TRBV6-1 to TRBJ1-1; D might be TRBD1 (6 bases). CDR3 length equals 13 residues. Germline CDR1 reads MNHNS; CDR2 reads SASEGT. Trimming cost V 3 bases and J 7 bases, with 12 bases left between them. This CDR3 is CASSEMGQLEAFF. The DNA for the CDR3 is TGTGCCAGCAGTGAGATGGGACAACTTGAAGCTTTCTTT.